This entry features one T cell receptor beta chain sequence. Its antigen is as yet unknown. These data originate in a study of CD8 T cells in ankylosing spondylitis. Findings of the study overall: Ankylosing spondylitis blood seemed to carry a telltale TCR beta motif made of eight highly homologous variants.

Generation of TCR beta libraries employed quantitative 5'-RACE incorporating molecular barcodes. TCRdb used MiXCR to reprocess the 5' RACE reads, holding one entry per CDR3 protein. The sample carries 200,000 to 300,000 distinct CDR3 sequences, around 10% recorded once. The CDR3 is 15 residues long. V lost 8 bases and J lost 4; bases outside the gene matches: 10. Sequenced: blood, either unsorted or a sorted T cell fraction (not recorded which). V is TRBV12-3 or TRBV12-4 and J is TRBJ2-3, with 9 nucleotides matching TRBD1. The sequence was obtained from a male donor with ankylosing spondylitis or in good health (not recorded which). CDR3 region: CASASETGGADTQYF. In nucleotides, the CDR3 is TGTGCCAGCGCCAGTGAGACAGGGGGTGCAGATACGCAGTATTTT.